This record looks at one T cell receptor (beta chain) sequence and its context. What it binds is not known. This entry comes from a study of regulatory and conventional T cells in RAG deficiency. The CDR3 is 12 residues long. Germline V gives CDR1 ENHRY, CDR2 SYGVKD. The V end was cut by 8 bases, the J end by 2 bases, with 10 bases between. The sorted conventional CD4+ T cells were CD25-low and CD127-high, with genomic DNA sequenced. TCRdb's copy holds only in-frame clones and misses some; the assay was immunoSEQ multiplex PCR. The table lists around 20,000 clones, almost 96% of them singletons, with 1.3% in the top ten. The study's findings and limits: Control T-cell subsets had markedly higher Shannon entropy and lower Simpson indices than RAG-deficient patients. Omenn patients showed >75% Treg-Tconv overlap and shorter CDR3 lengths. Treg unique TCR beta sequences were approximately 99-fold fewer in Omenn syndrome and CID/AS patients than controls.

These same records also appear under a second study, on regulatory T cells. As reported in that work: Primers: 52 TRBV forward and 13 TRBJ reverse. In patients, unique TRB V-J pairs were restricted and V/J usage skewed, especially in Tregs.

This chain joins TRBV10-3 and TRBJ2-7; D perhaps matches TRBD1 (5 bases). Material for sequencing was CD25- CD4+ T cells sorted from blood. The sequence was collected from a human donor in good health. The CDR3 DNA sequence: TGTGCCATCGGGGCGACAGCCTACGAGCAGTACTTC. It specifies CAIGATAYEQYF.